This entry describes one T cell receptor beta chain. Unique molecular identifiers were incorporated when the TCRbeta library was constructed. TCRdb re-analysed the PCR reads in MiXCR, keeping a single row per CDR3 protein. The sample holds about 540,000 distinct CDR3 sequences, approximately 20% seen once. The entry originates in a study of T-cell reconstitution after alpha-beta-depleted transplantation in children. The CDR3 consists of 15 residues. Germline loops: CDR1 SGHRS, CDR2 YFSETQ. Losses at the gene ends were 3 bases for V and 0 bases for J; bases not matched to a gene: 2. The receptor was isolated from a human donor who donated a stem cell graft to a child with acute lymphoblastic leukemia. J is TRBJ2-3 and V is TRBV5-1; 9 positions match TRBD1. Here the sequenced sample was PBMCs from the stem cell graft donor, taken from the stem cell graft. The CDR3 protein is CASSWGTGSTDTQYF. CDR3 in DNA: TGCGCCAGCAGCTGGGGGACAGGGAGCACAGATACGCAGTATTTT.